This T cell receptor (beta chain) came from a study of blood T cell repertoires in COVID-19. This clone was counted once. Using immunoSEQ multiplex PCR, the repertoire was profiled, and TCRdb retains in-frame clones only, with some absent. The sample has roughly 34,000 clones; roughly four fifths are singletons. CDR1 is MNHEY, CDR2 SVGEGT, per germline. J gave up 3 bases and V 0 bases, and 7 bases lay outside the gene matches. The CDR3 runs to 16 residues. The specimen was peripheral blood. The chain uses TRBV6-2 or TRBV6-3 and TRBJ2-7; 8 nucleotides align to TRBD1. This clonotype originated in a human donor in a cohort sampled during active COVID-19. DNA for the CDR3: TGTGCCAGCAGTTACTCGAGAAGGGGACAGGTCTACGAGCAGTACTTC. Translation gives CASSYSRRGQVYEQYF.